A selection of T cell receptor beta chains follows, all from one sample in a study of shared clonotypes between healthy human individuals. Profiling relied on immunoSEQ multiplex PCR, and the TCRdb table lists in-frame clones only, not all of them. The data contain roughly 2.5 million clones, around nine tenths of them singletons. Sequenced sample: naive CD4+ T cells sorted from blood. The receptors stem from a man aged 18 to 29 in good health. Each CDR3 is given with its conserved first and last residue. The D gene is left open where the match is weak. Size tells how often a clone was seen (once, few, many) or the class of an expanded clone, and some rows leave it out.

v_gene	abundance	d_gene	j_gene	CDR3aa	CDR3nt
TRBV7-2	once	NA	TRBJ2-7	CASSPAGRINEQYF	TGTGCCAGCAGCCCCGCTGGCAGGATCAACGAGCAGTACTTC
TRBV6-6	NA	NA	TRBJ2-7	CASSRILEGGYEQYF	TGTGCCAGCAGTAGAATCCTCGAGGGGGGCTACGAGCAGTACTTC
TRBV7-2	NA	NA	TRBJ2-3	CASSRRVGGTSTDTQYF	TGTGCCAGCAGCCGCCGAGTCGGGGGAACTAGCACAGATACGCAGTATTTT
TRBV6-5	NA	NA	TRBJ1-1	CASSYYTGLNTEAFF	TGTGCCAGCAGTTACTATACGGGCTTGAACACTGAAGCTTTCTTT
TRBV5-4	NA	NA	TRBJ2-6	CASSSEGGANVLTF	TGTGCCAGCAGCTCTGAGGGTGGGGCCAACGTCCTGACTTTC
TRBV5-4	NA	TRBD1	TRBJ1-2	CASSRDRGQVGF	TGTGCCAGCAGCCGGGACAGGGGCCAGGTGGGGTTC
TRBV6-1	NA	NA	TRBJ1-2	CASSEVGYYGYTF	TGTGCCAGCAGTGAAGTCGGGTACTATGGCTACACCTTC
TRBV11-2	NA	TRBD1	TRBJ2-1	CASSLDRTGPRDEQFF	TGTGCCAGCAGCTTAGATAGGACAGGGCCGCGTGATGAGCAGTTCTTC
TRBV9	NA	TRBD1	TRBJ1-2	CASSREDRGPYGYTF	TGTGCCAGCAGTCGAGAAGACAGGGGGCCCTATGGCTACACCTTC
TRBV30	NA	NA	TRBJ1-2	CAWSFRGSTTDF	TGTGCCTGGAGTTTCCGGGGATCAACGACGGACTTC
TRBV28	NA	NA	TRBJ1-5	CASSTHASQPQHF	TGTGCCAGCAGTACCCATGCCAGTCAGCCCCAGCATTTT
TRBV1	NA	NA	TRBJ2-7	CTSRPGLAGLEQYF	TGCACCAGCCGACCGGGACTAGCGGGCTTGGAGCAGTACTTC
TRBV11-2	NA	NA	TRBJ2-1	CASSTNGGGPTLGQFF	TGTGCCAGCAGCACGAACGGAGGAGGGCCAACGTTGGGGCAGTTCTTC
TRBV14	NA	TRBD1	TRBJ1-1	CASSQGGQGWGTEAFF	TGTGCCAGCAGCCAAGGGGGACAGGGTTGGGGCACTGAAGCTTTCTTT
TRBV7-3	NA	NA	TRBJ1-2	CASSFPKVNYGYTF	TGTGCCAGCAGCTTCCCAAAAGTTAACTATGGCTACACCTTC
TRBV6-5	NA	NA	TRBJ2-5	CASRIRETQYF	TGTGCCAGCAGGATAAGAGAGACCCAGTACTTC
TRBV19	NA	NA	TRBJ1-6	CASNEGGSYNSPLHF	TGTGCCAGTAATGAGGGTGGCTCCTATAATTCACCCCTCCACTTT
TRBV28	NA	NA	TRBJ1-4	CASDSGGAAEKLFF	TGTGCCAGCGACTCTGGGGGGGCGGCAGAAAAACTGTTTTTT
TRBV19	NA	NA	TRBJ2-7	CASSIEPTLNYEQYF	TGTGCCAGTAGTATAGAGCCAACGCTGAACTACGAGCAGTACTTC
TRBV5-6	NA	TRBD1	TRBJ2-7	CASSLAIRGTGGGEYEQYF	TGTGCCAGCAGCTTGGCCATTCGGGGGACAGGGGGTGGTGAGTACGAGCAGTACTTC
TRBV30	NA	TRBD2	TRBJ2-3	CAWSVGLAGLDTQYF	TGTGCCTGGAGTGTAGGGCTAGCGGGTTTAGATACGCAGTATTTT
TRBV27	NA	NA	TRBJ1-1	CASKLMGGSTEAFF	TGTGCCAGCAAACTTATGGGGGGTAGCACTGAAGCTTTCTTT
TRBV19	NA	NA	TRBJ2-7	CASTNQGSHEQYF	TGTGCCAGTACTAATCAGGGTTCCCACGAGCAGTACTTC
TRBV5-4	once	NA	TRBJ2-1	CASSYGGGQFF	TGTGCCAGCAGCTATGGGGGAGGGCAGTTCTTC
TRBV7-2	NA	NA	TRBJ1-5	CASSWDNQPQHF	TGTGCCAGCAGCTGGGACAATCAGCCCCAGCATTTT
TRBV7-9	NA	TRBD2	TRBJ2-1	CASSHTSGRKSNEQFF	TGTGCCAGCAGCCACACTAGCGGGAGGAAGAGCAATGAGCAGTTCTTC
TRBV18	NA	TRBD1	TRBJ2-5	CASSLGTVQETQYF	TGTGCCAGCTCACTTGGGACAGTACAAGAGACCCAGTACTTC
TRBV5-4	NA	NA	TRBJ2-3	CASRARGTDTQYF	TGTGCCAGCAGGGCGAGAGGCACAGATACGCAGTATTTT
TRBV2	few	TRBD2	TRBJ2-7	CASSGTSGRGEQYF	TGTGCCAGCAGTGGGACTAGCGGGAGGGGTGAGCAGTACTTC
TRBV5-6	NA	NA	TRBJ1-6	CASSLARLVSSYNSPLHF	TGTGCCAGCAGCTTGGCCAGGCTAGTTAGCTCCTATAATTCACCCCTCCACTTT
TRBV10-3	NA	NA	TRBJ1-3	CAINEQGLGNTIYF	TGTGCCATCAACGAACAGGGACTTGGAAACACCATATATTTT
TRBV7-9	few	NA	TRBJ1-2	CASSSSDRDTGGYTF	TGTGCCAGCAGCTCGAGCGATCGGGATACCGGAGGCTACACCTTC
TRBV11-2	NA	TRBD1	TRBJ1-2	CASSLGSTGPNYGYTF	TGTGCCAGCAGCTTAGGTTCGACAGGGCCCAACTATGGCTACACCTTC
TRBV5-1	NA	TRBD2	TRBJ2-3	CASSFFTSGGVTDTQYF	TGCGCCAGCAGCTTTTTTACTAGCGGGGGGGTCACAGATACGCAGTATTTT
TRBV30	NA	NA	TRBJ1-1	CAWRVSTNTEAFF	TGTGCCTGGAGAGTCAGCACGAACACTGAAGCTTTCTTT
TRBV27	NA	TRBD1	TRBJ1-5	CASTSLGTGGEQPQHF	TGTGCCAGCACCTCGTTGGGAACAGGGGGGGAACAGCCCCAGCATTTT
TRBV4-1	NA	TRBD1	TRBJ1-2	CASSQRTGGLGYTF	TGCGCCAGCAGCCAACGGACAGGGGGATTGGGCTACACCTTC
TRBV7-2	once	NA	TRBJ1-1	CASSISQGNSNTEAFF	TGTGCCAGCAGCATATCACAGGGAAACTCGAACACTGAAGCTTTCTTT
TRBV6-4	once	TRBD2	TRBJ2-1	CASTAEAGVHEQFF	TGTGCCAGCACCGCCGAAGCGGGAGTCCATGAGCAGTTCTTC
TRBV19	NA	TRBD2	TRBJ2-5	CASSMGGGRIETQYF	TGTGCCAGTAGTATGGGGGGAGGGCGGATAGAGACCCAGTACTTC
TRBV28	NA	TRBD1	TRBJ1-6	CASSQSGQGVSYNSPLHF	TGTGCCAGCAGTCAAAGTGGACAGGGGGTCTCCTATAATTCACCCCTCCACTTT
TRBV28	NA	TRBD1	TRBJ1-2	CASSVLSGTAYGYTF	TGTGCCAGCAGTGTTTTATCCGGGACAGCTTATGGCTACACCTTC
TRBV5-6	NA	NA	TRBJ2-4	CASSLEGAQNIQYF	TGTGCCAGCAGCTTGGAGGGTGCGCAAAACATTCAGTACTTC
TRBV18	NA	NA	TRBJ1-2	CASSRNEGTTGGYTF	TGTGCCAGCTCGCGAAATGAGGGGACAACGGGTGGCTACACCTTC
TRBV18	NA	NA	TRBJ1-4	CASSPQRGAANEKLFF	TGTGCCAGCTCACCACAACGGGGCGCGGCTAATGAAAAACTGTTTTTT